The entry that follows covers one T cell receptor beta chain sequence. This specimen comes from a study of T-cell reconstitution after alpha-beta-depleted transplantation in children. Unique molecular identifiers were incorporated when the TCRbeta library was constructed. TCRdb recomputed calls from the PCR reads with MiXCR, one row per CDR3 protein. The sample lists fewer than 550,000 distinct CDR3 sequences, 9.5% to 12% occurring once. V was shortened by 5 bases and J by 1 base, with 14 bases between the two germline ends. There are 15 residues in the CDR3. The V gene's germline CDR1 is MNHEY and CDR2 SMNVEV (reference sequence).

The starting material was PBMCs, mostly from graft donor cells, obtained 180 days after TCRalphabeta/CD19-depleted stem cell transplant. This chain joins TRBV27 and TRBJ1-1; a possible D gene is TRBD1 (6 bases). The sequence derives from a female patient aged 2 to 10 who had a stem cell transplant for aplastic anemia, so the T cells may come from the graft donor. The CDR3 reads CASSPPSTGNTEAFF. For the CDR3, the DNA is TGTGCCAGCAGTCCACCCTCGACAGGGAACACTGAAGCTTTCTTT.